Listed below are T cell receptor beta chains from one sample, sequenced in a study of T cells in Graves' hyperthyroidism and ophthalmopathy. TCRdb reprocessed the multiplex PCR reads via MiXCR and lists one record per CDR3 protein. The repertoire consists of fewer than 750,000 distinct CDR3 sequences, with around 15% occurring once and the leading ten covering approximately 12%. Input material: blood. The receptors come from a woman aged 50 to 60 with Graves' ophthalmopathy. Both conserved end residues are part of each CDR3. Fields, in order: D gene, clone size, J gene, V gene, CDR3 DNA, CDR3 protein. D genes are given only for firm matches. Rows may omit the clone size; those that give it use once, few, many or a size class.

TRBD1 many TRBJ1-1 TRBV28 TGTGCCAGCAGTTTAGGTGGGACAGGGGGGAACACTGAAGCTTTCTTT CASSLGGTGGNTEAFF
- many TRBJ2-3 TRBV4-3 TGCGCCAGCAGCCAAGATCGTAGGACTCCTACGACAGATACGCAGTATTTT CASSQDRRTPTTDTQYF
- - TRBJ2-1 TRBV15 TGTGCCACCAGCAGAGATCCCAAGCCCAGGGGAGATGAGCAGTTCTTC CATSRDPKPRGDEQFF
- many TRBJ2-1 TRBV7-2 TGTGCCAGCAGCTTAAATTTTGGCCCCTACAATGAGCAGTTCTTC CASSLNFGPYNEQFF
- - TRBJ2-1 TRBV24-1 TGTGCCACCAGTGATTTTGGGGGCAATGAGCAGTTCTTC CATSDFGGNEQFF
- - TRBJ2-3 TRBV4-2 TGTGCCAGCAGCCAAGGCGGAGCAGGGAAGAGGGATACGCAGTATTTT CASSQGGAGKRDTQYF
TRBD2 few TRBJ2-1 TRBV20-1 TGCAGTGCTAGAGACAAAGGACTAGCGGGGTTGGGGATCTACAATGAGCAGTTCTTC CSARDKGLAGLGIYNEQFF
- - TRBJ2-1 TRBV27 TGTGCCAGCAGTGCGGGAACTTCGGGGTACAATGAGCAGCTCTTC CASSAGTSGYNEQLF
TRBD2 - TRBJ2-3 TRBV6-5 TGTGCCAGCAGTTACTCGGGGACTAGCAGCACAGATACGCAGTATTTT CASSYSGTSSTDTQYF
- many TRBJ2-5 TRBV7-2 TGTGCCAGCAGCGCCTCGACAGGATTAGGGCAAGAGACCCAGTACTTC CASSASTGLGQETQYF
- - TRBJ1-1 TRBV15 TGTGCCACCAGCAGAGAGGGGGGGGCTGTATCGAAAGCTTTCTTT CATSREGGAVSKAFF
TRBD1 many TRBJ1-1 TRBV29-1 TGCAGCGTTACACAGGGGGTGAACACTGAAGCTTTCTTT CSVTQGVNTEAFF
- many TRBJ2-1 TRBV20-1 TGCAGTGCTGGACCTGAGGGGCCTCATGAGCAGTTCTTC CSAGPEGPHEQFF
TRBD2 many TRBJ2-7 TRBV28 TGTGCCAGCAGTTTATTGGGACTAGCGGGGACAAGCACCTACGAGCAGTACTTC CASSLLGLAGTSTYEQYF
- - TRBJ1-2 TRBV29-1 TGCAGCGTTGAAGACACAGTGTACCGAATGGGCTACACCTTC CSVEDTVYRMGYTF
- few TRBJ2-3 TRBV15 TGTGCCACCAGCTCCTCAGGCACAGATACGCAGTATTTT CATSSSGTDTQYF
- few TRBJ2-5 TRBV13 TGTGCCAGCAGCCCAAAGGAACAAGAGACCCAGTACTTC CASSPKEQETQYF
- few TRBJ2-5 TRBV19 TGTGCCAGTAGTGCCAACCAAGAGACCCAGTACTTC CASSANQETQYF
- many TRBJ2-1 TRBV11-2 TGTGCCAGCAGCTTGTATCATGAGCAGTTCTTC CASSLYHEQFF
- few TRBJ2-5 TRBV19 TGTGCCAGTAGTATAGCTCGAGCGGGCCAACAAGAGACCCAGTACTTC CASSIARAGQQETQYF
- few TRBJ1-2 TRBV20-1 TGCAGTGCTAGAGCCCGGGACAAAAGCTACTATGGCTACACCTTC CSARARDKSYYGYTF
- few TRBJ2-1 TRBV29-1 TGCAGCGTTCGTGGTCTGCTGCTCGATGAGCAGTTCTTC CSVRGLLLDEQFF
- few TRBJ2-1 TRBV11-2 TGTGCCAGCAGCATGGACAGACACAATGAGCAGTTCTTC CASSMDRHNEQFF
TRBD2 many TRBJ2-1 TRBV24-1 TGTGCCACCAGTCCCAGCGGGAGCCCCTACAATGAGCAGTTCTTC CATSPSGSPYNEQFF
TRBD1 - TRBJ1-1 TRBV14 TGTGCCAGCATTACTCGGAGACAGGGTTTCGGGAACACTGAAGCTTTCTTT CASITRRQGFGNTEAFF
TRBD2 many TRBJ2-5 TRBV6-1 TGTGCCAGCAGTGAAGGGAGACTAGCGGGAGGAGGGGAAGAGACCCAGTACTTC CASSEGRLAGGGEETQYF
TRBD2 many TRBJ2-3 TRBV20-1 TGCAGTGCCTGGACTAGCGAAAGCACAGATACGCAGTATTTT CSAWTSESTDTQYF
TRBD1 few TRBJ1-4 TRBV6-1 TGTGCCAGCAGAACTGGGACAGGGCAAACTAATGAAAAACTGTTTTTT CASRTGTGQTNEKLFF
- many TRBJ1-5 TRBV7-9 TGCGCCAGCAGCTTGTTTCCAGGGAATCAGCCCCAGCATTTT CASSLFPGNQPQHF